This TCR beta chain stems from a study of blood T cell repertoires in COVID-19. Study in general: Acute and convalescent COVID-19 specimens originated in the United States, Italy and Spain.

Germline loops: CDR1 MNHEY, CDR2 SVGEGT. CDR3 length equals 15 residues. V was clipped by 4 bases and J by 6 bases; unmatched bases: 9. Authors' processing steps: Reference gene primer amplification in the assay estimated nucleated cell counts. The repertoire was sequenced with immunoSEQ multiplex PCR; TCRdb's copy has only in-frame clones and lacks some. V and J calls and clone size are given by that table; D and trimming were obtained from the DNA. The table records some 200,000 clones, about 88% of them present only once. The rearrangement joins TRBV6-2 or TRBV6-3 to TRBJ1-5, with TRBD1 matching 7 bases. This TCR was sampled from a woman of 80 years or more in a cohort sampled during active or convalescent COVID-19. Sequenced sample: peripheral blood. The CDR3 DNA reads TGTGCCAGCAGTTTTAATAGGGGGCCGGTTCAGCCCCAGCATTTT. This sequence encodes CASSFNRGPVQPQHF.